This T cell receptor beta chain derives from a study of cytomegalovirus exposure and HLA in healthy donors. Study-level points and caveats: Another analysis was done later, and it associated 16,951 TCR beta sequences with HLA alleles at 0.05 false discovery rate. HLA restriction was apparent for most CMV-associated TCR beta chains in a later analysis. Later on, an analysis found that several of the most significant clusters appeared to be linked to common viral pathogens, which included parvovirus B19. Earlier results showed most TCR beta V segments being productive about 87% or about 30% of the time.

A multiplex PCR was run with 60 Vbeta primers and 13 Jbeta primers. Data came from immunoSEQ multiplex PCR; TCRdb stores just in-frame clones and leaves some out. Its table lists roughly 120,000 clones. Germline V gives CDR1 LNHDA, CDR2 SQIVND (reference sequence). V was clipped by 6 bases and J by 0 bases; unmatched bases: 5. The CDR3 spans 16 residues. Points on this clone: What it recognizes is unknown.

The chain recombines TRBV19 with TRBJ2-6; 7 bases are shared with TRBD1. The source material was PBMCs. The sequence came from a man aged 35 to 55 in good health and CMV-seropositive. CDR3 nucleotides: TGTGCCAGTAGACCTACAGGGGACTCTGGGGCCAACGTCCTGACTTTC. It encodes CASRPTGDSGANVLTF.